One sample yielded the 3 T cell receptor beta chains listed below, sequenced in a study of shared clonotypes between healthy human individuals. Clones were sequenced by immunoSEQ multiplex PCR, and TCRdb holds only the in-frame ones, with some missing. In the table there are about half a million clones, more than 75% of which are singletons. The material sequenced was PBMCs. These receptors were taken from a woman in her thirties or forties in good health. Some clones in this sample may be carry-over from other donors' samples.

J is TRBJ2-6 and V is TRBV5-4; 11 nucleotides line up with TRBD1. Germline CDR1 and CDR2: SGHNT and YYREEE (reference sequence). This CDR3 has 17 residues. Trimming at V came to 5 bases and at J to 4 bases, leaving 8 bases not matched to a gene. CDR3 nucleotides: TGTGCCAGCAGGCCCGGGACAGGGGGTGGAGGGGCCAACGTCCTGACTTTC. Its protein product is CASRPGTGGGGANVLTF.

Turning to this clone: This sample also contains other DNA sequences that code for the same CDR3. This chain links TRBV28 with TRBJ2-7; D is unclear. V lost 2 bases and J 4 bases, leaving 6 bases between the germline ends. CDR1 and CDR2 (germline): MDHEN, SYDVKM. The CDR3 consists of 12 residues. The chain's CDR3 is CASSLVGYEQYF. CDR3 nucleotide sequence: TGTGCCAGCAGTTTAGTCGGGTACGAGCAGTACTTC.

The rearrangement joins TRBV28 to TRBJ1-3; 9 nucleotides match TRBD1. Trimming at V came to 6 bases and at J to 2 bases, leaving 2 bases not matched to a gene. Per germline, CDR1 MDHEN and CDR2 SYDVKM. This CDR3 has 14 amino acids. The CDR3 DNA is TGTGCCAGCAGAAGGACAGGGGCTGGAAACACCATATATTTT. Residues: CASRRTGAGNTIYF.